Listed below are T cell receptor beta chains from one sample, sequenced in a study of long-term antiretroviral therapy in people with HIV. Libraries were prepared by immunoSEQ multiplex PCR; TCRdb keeps only in-frame clonotypes and omits some of them. The table includes about 19,000 clones, 79% detected once. The sequencing here drew on unsorted PBMCs, taken at the start of antiretroviral therapy, before treatment. The receptor set was obtained from a man aged 18 to 29 with HIV. Both conserved end residues are part of each CDR3. Fields, in order: D gene, J gene, V gene, clone size, CDR3 protein, CDR3 DNA. D genes are given only for firm matches. Some rows mark clone size as missing; the rest say once, few, many or name a class of expanded clone.

D: TRBD1
J: TRBJ1-5
V: TRBV6-5
size: NA
CDR3: CASSPTGRQPQHF
DNA: TGTGCCAGCAGTCCGACAGGGAGGCAGCCCCAGCATTTT

D: TRBD2
J: TRBJ2-2
V: TRBV7-9
size: few
CDR3: CASSSGTSSAGELFF
DNA: TGTGCCAGCAGCTCCGGGACTAGCTCAGCCGGGGAGCTGTTTTTT

D: NA
J: TRBJ1-5
V: TRBV28
size: NA
CDR3: CASSLWGVGNQPQHF
DNA: TGTGCCAGCAGTTTGTGGGGGGTGGGCAATCAGCCCCAGCATTTT

D: NA
J: TRBJ2-5
V: TRBV2
size: NA
CDR3: CASSGLAGETQYF
DNA: TGTGCCAGCAGTGGGTTAGCTGGGGAGACCCAGTACTTC

D: TRBD2
J: TRBJ2-2
V: TRBV27
size: medium-sized
CDR3: CASSSRGAGNTGELFF
DNA: TGTGCCAGCAGTTCCCGGGGAGCGGGAAACACCGGGGAGCTGTTTTTT

D: NA
J: TRBJ2-7
V: TRBV7-3
size: NA
CDR3: CASSLNPTGNSYEQYF
DNA: TGTGCCAGCAGCTTAAATCCCACAGGGAACTCCTACGAGCAGTACTTC

D: TRBD2
J: TRBJ2-2
V: TRBV28
size: NA
CDR3: CASSLVPGTSGRASGELFF
DNA: TGTGCCAGCAGTTTAGTCCCTGGGACTAGCGGGAGGGCCTCTGGGGAGCTGTTTTTT

D: TRBD2
J: TRBJ2-3
V: TRBV6-4
size: NA
CDR3: CASSEGTSGTDTQYF
DNA: TGTGCCAGCAGTGAGGGGACTAGCGGCACAGATACGCAGTATTTT

D: NA
J: TRBJ2-1
V: TRBV4-1
size: NA
CDR3: CASSRGPQDNEQFF
DNA: TGCGCCAGCAGCCGCGGGCCTCAAGACAATGAGCAGTTCTTC

D: TRBD1
J: TRBJ1-5
V: TRBV27
size: NA
CDR3: CASSPGGLDQPQHF
DNA: TGTGCCAGCAGCCCAGGGGGGCTGGATCAGCCCCAGCATTTT

D: NA
J: TRBJ1-2
V: TRBV4-1
size: NA
CDR3: CASSQGGSTYGYTF
DNA: TGCGCCAGCAGCCAAGGAGGGTCCACCTATGGCTACACCTTC

D: NA
J: TRBJ2-5
V: TRBV9
size: NA
CDR3: CASSVSSGPDMTQYF
DNA: TGTGCCAGCAGCGTGTCCTCGGGACCAGATATGACCCAGTACTTC

D: NA
J: TRBJ2-7
V: TRBV6-5
size: NA
CDR3: CASSHSRGRTHEQYF
DNA: TGTGCCAGCAGCCACTCTAGGGGGAGAACCCACGAGCAGTACTTC

D: TRBD2
J: TRBJ2-7
V: TRBV18
size: NA
CDR3: CASSNAGGYSYEQYF
DNA: TGTGCCAGCTCCAATGCGGGAGGTTATTCCTACGAGCAGTACTTC

D: TRBD1
J: TRBJ2-7
V: TRBV5-1
size: few
CDR3: CASSSTGEGSYEQYF
DNA: TGCGCCAGCAGTTCCACAGGGGAAGGCTCCTACGAGCAGTACTTC

D: NA
J: TRBJ2-7
V: TRBV4-1
size: few
CDR3: CASSQDAGRGYEQYF
DNA: TGCGCCAGCAGCCAAGATGCGGGACGGGGGTACGAGCAGTACTTC

D: NA
J: TRBJ1-2
V: TRBV5-4
size: once
CDR3: CASSQPQDNYGYTF
DNA: TGTGCCAGCAGCCAGCCACAGGATAACTATGGCTACACCTTC

D: NA
J: TRBJ1-2
V: TRBV29-1
size: few
CDR3: CSVAQGPYYGYTF
DNA: TGCAGCGTTGCTCAGGGGCCTTACTATGGCTACACCTTC

D: NA
J: TRBJ1-3
V: TRBV5-6
size: NA
CDR3: CASSWRGASGNTIYF
DNA: TGTGCCAGCAGCTGGAGGGGGGCTTCGGGAAACACCATATATTTT

D: TRBD1
J: TRBJ1-1
V: TRBV19
size: NA
CDR3: CASRRRGGAWTEAFF
DNA: TGTGCCAGTAGGAGGCGAGGGGGCGCCTGGACGGAGGCTTTCTTT

D: TRBD1
J: TRBJ2-7
V: TRBV15
size: NA
CDR3: CATRGRQGWEQYF
DNA: TGTGCCACCAGGGGTAGACAGGGTTGGGAGCAGTACTTC

D: TRBD1
J: TRBJ1-2
V: TRBV5-6
size: NA
CDR3: CASSSTGTGEDYGYTF
DNA: TGTGCCAGCAGCTCTACCGGGACAGGGGAAGACTATGGCTACACCTTC

D: TRBD1
J: TRBJ2-7
V: TRBV18
size: NA
CDR3: CASSDTTGDNEQYF
DNA: TGTGCCAGCTCAGATACTACAGGGGACAACGAGCAGTACTTC

D: TRBD2
J: TRBJ2-1
V: TRBV19
size: few
CDR3: CASSVAGVREQFF
DNA: TGTGCCAGTAGTGTAGCGGGAGTACGGGAGCAGTTCTTC

D: NA
J: TRBJ2-7
V: TRBV19
size: NA
CDR3: CASSIGEGEQYF
DNA: TGTGCCAGTAGTATCGGGGAAGGCGAGCAGTACTTC

D: NA
J: TRBJ2-7
V: TRBV6-1
size: once
CDR3: CASVDSYVYEQYF
DNA: TGTGCCAGCGTGGACAGCTACGTCTACGAGCAGTACTTC

D: NA
J: TRBJ1-1
V: TRBV29-1
size: NA
CDR3: CSVETSPADREAFF
DNA: TGCAGCGTTGAAACAAGCCCAGCGGACAGAGAAGCTTTCTTT

D: NA
J: TRBJ2-6
V: TRBV27
size: NA
CDR3: CASSSPTVTGANVLTF
DNA: TGTGCCAGCAGTTCCCCGACAGTAACTGGGGCCAACGTCCTGACTTTC

D: NA
J: TRBJ1-4
V: TRBV30
size: NA
CDR3: CAWRFRGPGLGEKLFF
DNA: TGTGCCTGGAGATTCAGGGGACCCGGGTTAGGTGAAAAACTGTTTTTT

D: TRBD1
J: TRBJ2-1
V: TRBV28
size: NA
CDR3: CASSFSPGQGLNNEQFF
DNA: TGTGCCAGCAGTTTCTCACCGGGACAGGGGTTGAACAATGAGCAGTTCTTC

D: NA
J: TRBJ2-7
V: TRBV11-2
size: once
CDR3: CASSLAPGRTSYEQYF
DNA: TGTGCCAGCAGCTTAGCCCCGGGCCGTACTTCCTACGAGCAGTACTTC

D: NA
J: TRBJ2-5
V: TRBV2
size: NA
CDR3: CASSGSSNTAQYF
DNA: TGTGCCAGCAGCGGCAGTTCTAACACGGCCCAGTACTTC

D: NA
J: TRBJ1-1
V: TRBV6-6
size: NA
CDR3: CASSYSENTEAFF
DNA: TGTGCCAGCAGTTACTCGGAGAACACTGAAGCTTTCTTT

D: TRBD1
J: TRBJ1-4
V: TRBV6-1
size: NA
CDR3: CASSEDPGGSEKLFF
DNA: TGTGCCAGCAGTGAGGATCCAGGGGGCTCTGAAAAACTGTTTTTT

D: TRBD1
J: TRBJ1-5
V: TRBV25-1
size: few
CDR3: CASSERGQGEPQHF
DNA: TGTGCCAGCAGTGAACGGGGACAGGGGGAGCCCCAGCATTTT

D: TRBD1
J: TRBJ2-5
V: TRBV25-1
size: NA
CDR3: CASSDHAWTGRETQYF
DNA: TGTGCCAGCAGTGATCACGCCTGGACAGGGAGAGAGACCCAGTACTTC

D: TRBD2
J: TRBJ2-3
V: TRBV7-9
size: NA
CDR3: CASSPLAGGGTDTQYF
DNA: TGTGCCAGCAGCCCTCTAGCGGGAGGTGGGACAGATACGCAGTATTTT

D: TRBD2
J: TRBJ2-6
V: TRBV27
size: medium-sized
CDR3: CASSSGTSGHYGGANVLTF
DNA: TGTGCCAGCAGTTCGGGGACTAGCGGTCATTACGGTGGGGCCAACGTCCTGACTTTC

D: NA
J: TRBJ1-2
V: TRBV6-5
size: NA
CDR3: CASRSRGAPNYGYTF
DNA: TGTGCCAGCAGGTCCAGGGGTGCCCCTAACTATGGCTACACCTTC

D: NA
J: TRBJ2-2
V: TRBV6-6
size: NA
CDR3: CASSWVGELFF
DNA: TGTGCCAGCAGTTGGGTGGGGGAGCTGTTTTTT

D: NA
J: TRBJ2-1
V: TRBV28
size: NA
CDR3: CASSFGQATYNEQFF
DNA: TGTGCCAGCAGTTTTGGGCAGGCGACCTACAATGAGCAGTTCTTC

D: TRBD1
J: TRBJ2-7
V: TRBV29-1
size: NA
CDR3: CSVETGTDNYEQYF
DNA: TGCAGCGTTGAAACGGGGACAGACAACTACGAGCAGTACTTC